This record looks at one T cell receptor (beta chain) sequence and its context. TCRdb's table, derived via immunoSEQ multiplex PCR, lists solely in-frame clones and lacks some. The sample shows approximately 80,000 clones, roughly 90% of them seen only once. These data originate in a study of control samples from healthy donors and cancer patients. The CDR3 loop spans 15 amino acids. Trimming took 4 bases from V and 4 from J; bases not matched to a gene: 8. Per germline, CDR1 SGHDT and CDR2 YYEEEE. The specimen was blood. This TCR came from a woman in her forties or fifties in good health. The genes are TRBV5-6 and TRBJ2-7; 10 bases map to TRBD1. CDR3 coding DNA: TGTGCCAGCAGCCACTCCGGGACAGGGGATTACGAGCAGTACTTC. Translated: CASSHSGTGDYEQYF.